The 21 T cell receptor beta chains below come from one sample, sequenced in a study of T-cell memory formation after mild COVID-19. TCRdb used MiXCR to reprocess the 5' RACE reads, holding one entry per CDR3 protein. The profile shows about 270,000 distinct CDR3 sequences, under 20% of them singletons. The specimen sequenced was PBMCs or a T cell subset sorted from them (not recorded which). The origin of the receptors is a man younger than 30 who had mild COVID-19 (a few samples of this study predate the infection). Cell type and time point are not known.

The genes are TRBV7-9 and TRBJ1-1; D is unclear. With 0 bases removed from V and 1 base from J, the gap between germline ends came to 9 bases. Germline V gene data show CDR1 as SEHNR and CDR2 as FQNEAQ (reference sequence). CDR3 length: 15 amino acids. The CDR3 loop reads CASSLARAKNTEAFF. CDR3 sequence (DNA): TGTGCCAGCAGCTTAGCGAGGGCGAAGAACACTGAAGCTTTCTTT.

This chain joins TRBV3-1 and TRBJ1-2; weak D call: TRBD1 (5 bases). Germline V gene data show CDR1 as LGHDT and CDR2 as YNNKEL (reference sequence). Trimming pared 0 bases from V and 4 bases from J, leaving 12 bases between. The CDR3 spans 15 residues. The CDR3 is CASSQDHQGLYGYTF. DNA of the CDR3: TGTGCCAGCAGCCAAGATCACCAGGGCCTCTATGGCTACACCTTC.

The V call is TRBV9, the J call TRBJ2-7; 10 bases are a match to TRBD1. The CDR3 runs 18 residues. The V segment lost 5 bases and the J segment 4 bases; nucleotides outside the gene matches: 18. Per the germline V gene, CDR1 is SGDLS and CDR2 is YYNGEE. Here the CDR3 reads CASREDHYRDRGSYEQYV. The CDR3 region has the DNA TGTGCCAGCAGAGAGGATCATTACCGGGACAGGGGATCGTACGAGCAGTACGTC.

The chain couples TRBV3-1 to TRBJ2-3; no clear D gene. Between the trimmed V and J ends, which lost 4 bases and 1 base, there was a span of 6 bases. CDR3 size: 13 residues. The germline gives CDR1 LGHDT, CDR2 YNNKEL (reference sequence). The CDR3 loop reads CASSRSGTDTQYF. CDR3 in DNA: TGTGCCAGCAGCCGCTCCGGCACAGATACGCAGTATTTT.

The sample holds a few counts of this clonotype. This chain connects TRBV7-9 to TRBJ2-2; 8 bases fit TRBD1. Germline values: CDR1 SEHNR, CDR2 FQNEAQ (reference sequence). Trimming removed 3 bases from V and 6 bases from J; junction bases left unmatched: 3. The CDR3 runs 14 residues. The CDR3 nucleotides read TGTGCCAGCAGCTTTTTCAGGGGGCCCGGGGAGCTGTTTTTT. It specifies CASSFFRGPGELFF.

This clonotype has only a few counts. The chain combines TRBV7-2 with TRBJ1-1, with D perhaps TRBD1 (5 bases). Trimming removed 5 bases from V and 1 base from J, with 8 bases in between. Germline assignment: CDR1 SGHTA and CDR2 FQGNSA. There are 13 residues in the CDR3. The CDR3 loop is CASSRDGNTEAFF. CDR3 nucleotide sequence: TGTGCCAGCAGCCGGGACGGGAACACTGAAGCTTTCTTT.

The chain couples TRBV7-6 to TRBJ2-3; D not resolved. Germline V lookup: CDR1 SGHVS, CDR2 FNYEAQ. This CDR3 comprises 12 residues. V was clipped by 2 bases and J by 6 bases, with 6 bases between them. The CDR3 region is CASSLWLDTQYF. CDR3 nucleotides: TGTGCCAGCAGCTTATGGTTGGATACGCAGTATTTT.

This clonotype was seen a handful of times. V is TRBV9 and J is TRBJ1-1; D is undetermined. Trimming left V 0 bases short and J 5 bases short, with 14 bases between. The CDR3 has 15 residues. The germline V gene has CDR1 SGDLS and CDR2 YYNGEE. DNA for the CDR3: TGTGCCAGCAGCGTAGGGATAGGGTGGGGAACTGAAGCTTTCTTT. Its translation is CASSVGIGWGTEAFF.

This clonotype was detected only a few times. The genes are TRBV20-1 and TRBJ2-2; maybe TRBD1 (5 bases). V dropped 0 bases and J dropped 1 base, with 12 bases sitting between them. The CDR3 runs to 16 residues. Germline V CDR1 and CDR2: DFQATT, SNEGSKA (reference sequence). The CDR3 reads CSARDLETVNTGELFF. The CDR3 nucleotides are TGCAGTGCTAGAGATCTGGAGACAGTGAACACCGGGGAGCTGTTTTTT.

This clonotype came up a few times. The gene calls are TRBV20-1 and TRBJ1-2; D might be TRBD1 (6 bases). Germline V lookup: CDR1 DFQATT, CDR2 SNEGSKA (reference sequence). Trimming shortened V by 5 bases and J by 4 bases, and 14 bases separated the two germline ends. The CDR3 has 13 amino acids. CDR3 bases: TGCAGTGCTGGATGGGACACGCCCTATGGCTACACCTTC. The encoded protein is CSAGWDTPYGYTF.

This clonotype was observed a few times. CDR3 sequence reads: CASSLSQETQYF. CDR3 bases: TGTGCCAGCAGCTTGTCCCAAGAGACCCAGTACTTC. The V call is TRBV5-6, the J call TRBJ2-5; no firm D call. Germline loops: CDR1 SGHDT, CDR2 YYEEEE. CDR3 size: 12 residues. V was pared by 1 base and J by 1 base, with 2 bases between.

The V gene is TRBV6-5, the J gene TRBJ2-3; D gene uncertain. Germline V gene lookup returns CDR1 MNHEY and CDR2 SVGAGI. Trimming pared 6 bases from V and 6 bases from J, leaving 13 bases between. The CDR3 consists of 13 residues. CDR3 region: CASRERVMDTQYF. CDR3 coding DNA: TGTGCCAGCAGGGAAAGGGTGATGGATACGCAGTATTTT.

This clonotype has a handful of counts. The gene calls are TRBV9 and TRBJ2-1, with D hard to call. This CDR3 contains 15 residues. Trimming removed 0 bases at V and 7 bases at J, with 14 bases between. From germline, CDR1 is SGDLS and CDR2 YYNGEE. CDR3 in amino acids: CASSVGAAWGNEQFF. The DNA of the CDR3 is TGTGCCAGCAGCGTAGGAGCCGCATGGGGAAATGAGCAGTTCTTC.

This clonotype was seen a few times. J is TRBJ2-2 and V is TRBV7-2; D is ambiguous. The CDR3 sequence is 13 residues long. The V end was cut by 5 bases, the J end by 0 bases, with 4 bases between. The germline CDR1 and CDR2 sequences are SGHTA and FQGNSA. CDR3 protein: CASSTPNTGELFF. In DNA form, the CDR3 reads TGTGCCAGCAGCACCCCGAACACCGGGGAGCTGTTTTTT. The full variable domain, with the rest looked up from reference TRBV7-2 and TRBJ2-2, is GAGVSQSPSNKVTEKGKDVELRCDPISGHTALYWYRQSLGQGLEFLIYFQGNSAPDKSGLPSDRFSAERTGGSVSTLTIQRTQQEDSAVYLCASSTPNTGELFFGEGSRLTVL.

This clonotype was seen many times. The chain has TRBV7-3 and TRBJ2-3; TRBD2 agrees at 9 bases. The CDR3 spans 13 residues. With V trimmed by 2 bases and J by 6 bases, 0 bases remained unmatched. Germline assignment: CDR1 SGHTA and CDR2 FQGTGA. CDR3: CASSLGLADTQYF. CDR3 in DNA: TGTGCCAGCAGCTTAGGACTAGCGGATACGCAGTATTTT.

This clonotype was seen more than once but under ten times. DNA of the CDR3: TGTGCCAGCAGCCCATCCGGCGGGGCCTACGAGCAGTACGTC. It yields the protein CASSPSGGAYEQYV. The genes are TRBV12-3 or TRBV12-4 and TRBJ2-7; D may be TRBD2 (6 bases). V lost 6 bases to trimming and J lost 2 bases, with 14 bases between them. CDR3 length: 14 amino acids.

The V gene is TRBV20-1, the J gene TRBJ2-3; D perhaps matches TRBD2 (5 bases). Trimming left V 4 bases short and J 8 bases short, with 19 bases between. CDR1 is DFQATT, CDR2 SNEGSKA, per germline (reference sequence). This CDR3 is 14 amino acids long. CDR3 residues: CSATAHWERITQYF. In DNA, the CDR3 is TGCAGTGCTACAGCTCATTGGGAGCGGATTACGCAGTATTTT.

This clonotype was seen ten or more times. The V call is TRBV7-2, the J call TRBJ1-2; 9 positions agree with TRBD1. CDR1 is SGHTA, CDR2 FQGNSA, per germline. The CDR3 runs 13 residues. J was trimmed by 4 bases and V by 4 bases; bases with no gene match: 1. Here the CDR3 DNA reads TGTGCCAGCAGCTCGGGACAGGGCTATGGCTACACCTTC. Its protein is CASSSGQGYGYTF.

The chain joins TRBV5-1 to TRBJ1-1; 9 bases agree with TRBD1. This CDR3 contains 19 residues. Germline-derived CDR1 and CDR2 are SGHRS and YFSETQ. V lost 5 bases, J lost 0 bases, and 17 bases stayed unmatched. As DNA, the CDR3 is TGCGCCAGCAGTGAGACCTTCGGGACAGGGCGGTTCATGAACACTGAAGCTTTCTTT. This translates into CASSETFGTGRFMNTEAFF.

This sequence joins TRBV20-1 and TRBJ2-1; 8 bases agree with TRBD2. This CDR3 is built from 15 residues. Germline V gene data show CDR1 as DFQATT and CDR2 as SNEGSKA (reference sequence). The ends lost 2 bases at V and 8 bases at J; junction bases unmatched: 11. CDR3 loop: CSARWLAGGPDEQFF. The CDR3 region has the DNA TGCAGTGCTAGATGGCTTGCGGGGGGTCCAGATGAGCAGTTCTTC.

The V call is TRBV7-2, the J call TRBJ2-7; D could derive from TRBD1 or TRBD2 (5 bases each). V was cut by 1 base and J by 7 bases, with 8 bases left in between. CDR3 size: 12 residues. Germline V CDR1 and CDR2: SGHTA, FQGNSA. CDR3 loop: CASSLVWGEQYV. CDR3 nucleotide sequence: TGTGCCAGCAGCTTAGTGTGGGGGGAGCAGTACGTC.